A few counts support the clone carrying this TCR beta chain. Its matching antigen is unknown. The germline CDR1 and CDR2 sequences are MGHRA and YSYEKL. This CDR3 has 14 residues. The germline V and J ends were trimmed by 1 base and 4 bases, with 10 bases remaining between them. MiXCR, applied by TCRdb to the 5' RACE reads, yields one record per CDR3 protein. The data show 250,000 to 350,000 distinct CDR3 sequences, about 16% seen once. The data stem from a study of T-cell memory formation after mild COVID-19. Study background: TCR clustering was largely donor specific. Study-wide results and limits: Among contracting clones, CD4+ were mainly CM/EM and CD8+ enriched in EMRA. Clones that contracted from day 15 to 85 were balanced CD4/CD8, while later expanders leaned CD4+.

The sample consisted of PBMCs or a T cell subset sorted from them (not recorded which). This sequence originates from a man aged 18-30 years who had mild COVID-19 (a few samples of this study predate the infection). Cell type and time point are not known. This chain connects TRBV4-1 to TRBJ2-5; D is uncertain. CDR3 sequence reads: CASSQGRRVETQYF. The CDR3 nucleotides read TGCGCCAGCAGCCAAGGTCGACGGGTAGAGACCCAGTACTTC.